Shown below are 7 T cell receptor beta chains from a single sample sequenced in a study of blood T cell repertoires in COVID-19. The table came from immunoSEQ multiplex PCR; TCRdb's copy has only in-frame clones and leaves some out. The sample lists 250,000 to 300,000 clones, roughly 85% seen once, with 4.5% to 5.5% in the top ten. Material: peripheral blood. The receptors here all came from a man over 45 with active or convalescent COVID-19.

The chain is built from TRBV29-1 and TRBJ1-1; no clear D gene. Germline-derived CDR1 and CDR2 are SQVTM and ANQGSEA. Trimming took off 6 bases at V and 3 bases at J, with 11 bases between the two ends. CDR3 length: 12 residues. The DNA of the CDR3 is TGCAGCGTGATAAGGAGCTACACTGAAGCTTTCTTT. Its translation: CSVIRSYTEAFF.

This clone was found once. This chain joins TRBV4-3 and TRBJ2-1, with 11 bases aligning to TRBD2. From germline, CDR1 is LGHNA and CDR2 YSLEER. Trimming at V came to 3 bases and at J to 5 bases, leaving 3 bases not matched to a gene. This CDR3 is built from 15 residues. CDR3 loop: CASSQGLADHNEQFF. CDR3 DNA sequence: TGCGCCAGCAGCCAGGGACTAGCGGATCACAATGAGCAGTTCTTC.

This sequence joins TRBV27 and TRBJ1-6; 9 nucleotides line up with TRBD1. CDR1 and CDR2 from the germline V gene are MNHEY and SMNVEV (reference sequence). The CDR3 has 18 amino acids. Trimming removed 2 bases from V and 9 bases from J; junction bases left unmatched: 14. The CDR3 protein is CASSLAFLQGARSSPLHF. DNA of the CDR3: TGTGCCAGCAGTTTAGCCTTCCTACAGGGGGCGAGGAGTTCACCCCTCCACTTT.

This clone was observed a single time. This rearrangement joins TRBV28 to TRBJ2-4; possibly TRBD1 for D (5 bases). CDR1 MDHEN and CDR2 SYDVKM come from the germline V gene. V lost 5 bases, J lost 5 bases, and 13 bases lay in between. This CDR3 spans 14 amino acids. This CDR3 is CASSAQGPQNIQYF. The CDR3 region has the DNA TGTGCCAGCAGTGCCCAGGGCCCTCAAAACATTCAGTACTTC. The variable domain in full, with the rest retrieved from reference TRBV28 and TRBJ2-4, is DVKVTQSSRYLVKRTGEKVFLECVQDMDHENMFWYRQDPGLGLRLIYFSYDVKMKEKGDIPEGYSVSREKKERFSLILESASTNQTSMYLCASSAQGPQNIQYFGAGTRLSVL.

This clone was counted a single time. J is TRBJ2-1 and V is TRBV2; 11 nucleotides agree with TRBD1. The CDR3 consists of 16 residues. Trimming cost V 6 bases and J 3 bases; bases outside gene matches: 7. In germline, CDR1 is SNHLY, CDR2 FYNNEI. CDR3 in amino acids: CASSLDRGPLYNEQFF. The CDR3 nucleotides are TGTGCCAGCAGCCTGGACAGGGGGCCCCTCTACAATGAGCAGTTCTTC.

V is TRBV29-1 and J is TRBJ1-5; 8 bases align to TRBD1. Losses at the gene ends were 4 bases for V and 6 bases for J; bases not matched to a gene: 11. The CDR3 length is 15 residues. The V gene's germline CDR1 is SQVTM and CDR2 ANQGSEA. Here the CDR3 DNA reads TGCAGCGTTGCCCAAGGGACAGGTGGGAGTCAGCCCCAGCATTTT. Translated, it gives CSVAQGTGGSQPQHF.

This chain connects TRBV12-3 or TRBV12-4 to TRBJ2-1; weak D call: TRBD2 (5 bases). Trimming removed 3 bases from V and 7 bases from J, with 10 bases in between. This CDR3 spans 13 amino acids. CDR3 protein: CASSFGGWNEQFF. DNA for the CDR3: TGTGCCAGCAGTTTCGGCGGGTGGAATGAGCAGTTCTTC.